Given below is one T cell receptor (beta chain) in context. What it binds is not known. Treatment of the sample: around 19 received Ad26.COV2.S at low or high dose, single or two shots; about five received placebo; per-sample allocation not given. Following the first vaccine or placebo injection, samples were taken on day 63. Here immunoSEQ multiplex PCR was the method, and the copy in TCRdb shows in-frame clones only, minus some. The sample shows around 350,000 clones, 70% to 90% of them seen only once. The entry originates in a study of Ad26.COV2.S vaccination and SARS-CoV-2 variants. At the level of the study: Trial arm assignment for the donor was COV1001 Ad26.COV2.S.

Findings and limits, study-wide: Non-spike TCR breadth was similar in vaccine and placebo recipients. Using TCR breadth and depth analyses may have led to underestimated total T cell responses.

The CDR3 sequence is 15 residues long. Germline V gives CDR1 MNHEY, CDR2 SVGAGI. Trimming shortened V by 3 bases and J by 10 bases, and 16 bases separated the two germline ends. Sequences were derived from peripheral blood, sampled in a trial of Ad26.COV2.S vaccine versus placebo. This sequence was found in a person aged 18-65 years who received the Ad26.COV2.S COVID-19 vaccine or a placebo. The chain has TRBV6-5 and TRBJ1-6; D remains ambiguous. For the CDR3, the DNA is TGTGCCAGCAGTTATTATTCAGCGCATTTGTCACCCCTCCACTTT. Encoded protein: CASSYYSAHLSPLHF.